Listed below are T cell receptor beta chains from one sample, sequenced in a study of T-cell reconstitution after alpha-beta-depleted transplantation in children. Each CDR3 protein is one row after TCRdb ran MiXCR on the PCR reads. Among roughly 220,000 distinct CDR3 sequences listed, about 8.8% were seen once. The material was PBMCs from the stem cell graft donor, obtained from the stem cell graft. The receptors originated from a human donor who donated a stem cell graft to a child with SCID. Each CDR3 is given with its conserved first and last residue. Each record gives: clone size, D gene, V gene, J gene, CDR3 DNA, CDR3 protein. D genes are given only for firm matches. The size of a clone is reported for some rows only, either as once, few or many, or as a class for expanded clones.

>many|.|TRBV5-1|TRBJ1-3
TGCGCCAGCAGCTTGGCTTTACAGGGCTTTTCAGGAAACACCATATATTTT
CASSLALQGFSGNTIYF
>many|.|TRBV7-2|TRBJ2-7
TGTGCCAGCAGCTTATTTCCCCCGGCGGGCTTCTCCTACGAGCAGTACTTC
CASSLFPPAGFSYEQYF
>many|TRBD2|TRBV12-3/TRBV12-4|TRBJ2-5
TGTGCCAGCAGCCCGCAAAGGACTAGAACCGTTGAGACCCAGTACTTC
CASSPQRTRTVETQYF
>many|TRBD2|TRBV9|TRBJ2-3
TGTGCCAGCAGTCAAGGCGGGGGATGGGATACGCAGTATTTT
CASSQGGGWDTQYF
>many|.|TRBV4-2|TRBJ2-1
TGTGCCAGCAGCCAAGTCTCAGGGGAACGCGGGGAGCAGTTCTTC
CASSQVSGERGEQFF
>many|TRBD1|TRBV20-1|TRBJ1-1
TGCAGTGCTAGATCCCTCGGACAGGACCTTATGAACACTGAAGCTTTCTTT
CSARSLGQDLMNTEAFF
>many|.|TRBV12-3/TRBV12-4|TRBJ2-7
TGTGCCAGCAGACAGGGTCCTTTACACGAGCAGTACTTC
CASRQGPLHEQYF
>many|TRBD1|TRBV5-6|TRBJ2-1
TGTGCCAGCAGCTGGGACAGGTTCGGGAACAATGAGCAGTTCTTC
CASSWDRFGNNEQFF
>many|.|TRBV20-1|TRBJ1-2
TGCAGTGCTAGTAGGACCAACTATGGCTACACCTTC
CSASRTNYGYTF
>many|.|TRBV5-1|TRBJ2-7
TGCGCCAGCAGCCCGGACGCCAGTAGACTCTACGAGCAGTACTTC
CASSPDASRLYEQYF
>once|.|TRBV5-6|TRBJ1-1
TGTGCCAGCAGCTACAGGAACACAGGGATGACTGAAGCTTTCTTT
CASSYRNTGMTEAFF
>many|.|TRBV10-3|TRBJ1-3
TGTGCCATCAGTGCGGCAGGGGTAAACACCATATATTTT
CAISAAGVNTIYF
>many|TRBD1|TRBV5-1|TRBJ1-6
TGCGCCAGCAGCTTGGACAGGGGGCGATTGAATTCACCCCTCCACTTT
CASSLDRGRLNSPLHF
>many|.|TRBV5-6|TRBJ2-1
TGTGCCAGCAGCGGGGTCCTTGACTCCTACAATGAGCAGTTCTTC
CASSGVLDSYNEQFF
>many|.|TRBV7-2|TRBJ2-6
TGTGCCAGCAGCTTGGGGTCCTCTGGGGCCAACGTCCTGACTTTC
CASSLGSSGANVLTF
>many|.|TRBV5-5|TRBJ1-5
TGTGCCAGCAGCCCCCCGGGTGGGACTCAGCCCCAGCATTTT
CASSPPGGTQPQHF
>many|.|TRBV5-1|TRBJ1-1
TGCGCCAGCAGCAATGACCCGAACACTGAAGCTTTCTTT
CASSNDPNTEAFF
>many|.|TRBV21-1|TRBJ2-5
TGTGCCAGCAGCAGATCGCCCGGGACAACCCAAGAGACCCAGTACTTC
CASSRSPGTTQETQYF
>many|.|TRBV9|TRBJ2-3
TGTGCCAGCAGCGAGGAACGGGGGTTCACAGATACGCAGTATTTT
CASSEERGFTDTQYF
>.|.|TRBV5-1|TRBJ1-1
TGCGCCAGCAGCTTGGGACCGACAGACAACACTGAAGCTTTCTTT
CASSLGPTDNTEAFF
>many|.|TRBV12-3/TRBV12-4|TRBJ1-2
TGTGCCAGCAGTCCTTCCGGGATTGAGAATGGCTACACCTTC
CASSPSGIENGYTF
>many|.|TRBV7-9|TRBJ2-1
TGTGCCAGCAGCCGTCTCCTGGGCCCCTACAATGAGCAGTTCTTC
CASSRLLGPYNEQFF
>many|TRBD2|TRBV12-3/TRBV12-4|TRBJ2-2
TGTGCCAGCAGTACGGCGGGGGGGCCCGGGGAGCTGTTTTTT
CASSTAGGPGELFF
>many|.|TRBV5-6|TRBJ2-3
TGTGCCAGCAGCTTGCGGGGGCTAACCCTCAGGCCTACAGATACGCAGTATTTT
CASSLRGLTLRPTDTQYF
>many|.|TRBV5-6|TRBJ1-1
TGTGCCAGCAGCCCCCTAGGGGAGGGGAGCATGAACACTGAAGCTTTCTTT
CASSPLGEGSMNTEAFF
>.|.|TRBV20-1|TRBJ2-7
TGCAGTGCCAACCGGGACTTCTACGAGCAGTACTTC
CSANRDFYEQYF
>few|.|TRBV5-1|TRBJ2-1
TGCGCCAGCAGCCCCCAGTGGCCACCTTCCTACAATGAGCAGTTCTTC
CASSPQWPPSYNEQFF
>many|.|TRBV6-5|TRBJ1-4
TGTGCCAGCAGTTCCTCCGGGGTAGAAAAACTGTTTTTT
CASSSSGVEKLFF
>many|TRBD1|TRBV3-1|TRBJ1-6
TGTGCCAGCAGCCTGTTGACAGGGGTTAATTCACCCCTCCACTTT
CASSLLTGVNSPLHF
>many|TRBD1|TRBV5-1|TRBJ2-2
TGCGCCAGCAGCTCGACAGGGATCCCCGGGGAGCTGTTTTTT
CASSSTGIPGELFF
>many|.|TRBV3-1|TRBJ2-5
TGTGCCAGCAGCCAAGATGAGGAGACCCAGTACTTC
CASSQDEETQYF
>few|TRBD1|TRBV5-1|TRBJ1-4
TGCGCCAGCAGCCCCCTACAGGGGGAGAATGAAAAACTGTTTTTT
CASSPLQGENEKLFF
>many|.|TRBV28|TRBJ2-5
TGTGCCAGCAGTCCCCCGGGACAAGAGACCCAGTACTTC
CASSPPGQETQYF
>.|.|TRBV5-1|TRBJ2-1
TGCGCCAGCAGCTTGGGGGGAATGGGGCAGTTCTTC
CASSLGGMGQFF
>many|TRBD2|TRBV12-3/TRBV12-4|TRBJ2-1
TGTGCCAGCAGTGCGACTAGCGGGGGGGACCTTGAGCAGTTCTTC
CASSATSGGDLEQFF
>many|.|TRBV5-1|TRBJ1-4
TGCGCCAGCAGCTTGGAAGGACTTAATGAAAAACTGTTTTTT
CASSLEGLNEKLFF
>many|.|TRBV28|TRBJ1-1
TGCGCCAGCAGGGCGGGAGGGACTGAAGCTTTCTTT
CASRAGGTEAFF
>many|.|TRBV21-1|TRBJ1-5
TGTGCCAGCAGCAATCGGACAGATGGCAATCAGCCCCAGCATTTT
CASSNRTDGNQPQHF
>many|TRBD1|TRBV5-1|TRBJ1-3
TGCGCCAGCCGAGACAGGGCATCTGGAAACACCATATATTTT
CASRDRASGNTIYF
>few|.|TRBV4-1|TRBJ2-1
TGCGCCAGCAGCCAAGATCCCGGAGGGAGGGGGTACAATGAGCAGTTCTTC
CASSQDPGGRGYNEQFF
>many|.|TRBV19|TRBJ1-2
TGTGCCGCAAAGCACTCGGCAGGGCTCTATGGCTACACCTTC
CAAKHSAGLYGYTF
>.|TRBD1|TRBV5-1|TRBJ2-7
TGCGCCAGCAGCCCGGGACAGGGTTCCGACGAGCAGTACTTC
CASSPGQGSDEQYF
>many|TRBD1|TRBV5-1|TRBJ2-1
TGCGCCAGCAGCTGGGAGGACAGGGACAATGAGCAGTTCTTC
CASSWEDRDNEQFF
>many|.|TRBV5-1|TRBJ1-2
TGCGCCAGCAGCTTGGATGAGGGGAACTATGGCTACACCTTC
CASSLDEGNYGYTF
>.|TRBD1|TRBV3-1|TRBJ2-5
TGTGCCAGCAGCCCGGTTACAGGGGCGAAGGAAGAGACCCAGTACTTC
CASSPVTGAKEETQYF
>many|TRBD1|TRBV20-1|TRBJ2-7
TGCAGTGCTAGAGATCCGTCTCAGGGGGTCTACGAGCAGTACTTC
CSARDPSQGVYEQYF
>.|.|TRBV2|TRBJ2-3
TGTGCCAGCAGTGAAAGGGGGGCCGGCACAGATACGCAGTATTTT
CASSERGAGTDTQYF
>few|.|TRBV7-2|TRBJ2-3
TGTGCCAGCAGCTTAGTTACAGGGAACACAGATACGCAGTATTTT
CASSLVTGNTDTQYF
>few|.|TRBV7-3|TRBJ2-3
TGTGCCAGCAGTCCGGGGTACACCTCGAGCACAGATACGCAGTATTTT
CASSPGYTSSTDTQYF
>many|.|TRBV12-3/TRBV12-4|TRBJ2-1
TGTGCCAGCAGTTTAGGACCGTTCAATGAGCAGTTCTTC
CASSLGPFNEQFF
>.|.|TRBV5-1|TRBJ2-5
TGCGCCAGCAGCTTGGGACGGGAACAAGAGACCCAGTACTTC
CASSLGREQETQYF
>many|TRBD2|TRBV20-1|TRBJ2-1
TGCAGTGCCCGGACTAGCGGGGCCTACAATGAGCAGTTCTTC
CSARTSGAYNEQFF
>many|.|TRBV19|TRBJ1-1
TGTGCCAGTAGTAAGATGACAGGCCTCATGAACACTGAAGCTTTCTTT
CASSKMTGLMNTEAFF
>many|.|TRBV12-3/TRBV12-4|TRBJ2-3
TGTGCCAGCAACCGCAGGTTATCCTCCGATACGCAGTATTTT
CASNRRLSSDTQYF
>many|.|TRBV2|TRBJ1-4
TGTGCCAGCAGTGTCCCGGGACAAAAACTGTTTTTT
CASSVPGQKLFF
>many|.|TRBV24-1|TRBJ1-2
TGTGCCACCAGTGATTTGCCCCCGAGGGGGGAATATGGCTACACCTTC
CATSDLPPRGEYGYTF